One and the same sample provided the 2 T cell receptor beta chains below, sequenced in a study of blood T cell repertoires in COVID-19. Repertoires were generated with immunoSEQ multiplex PCR, while TCRdb's copy carries only in-frame clones and drops some. The sample records 97,000 or so clones, 82% being singletons. Material for sequencing was peripheral blood. The receptor set was obtained from a man older than 75 with acute or convalescent COVID-19.

The rearrangement links TRBV9 to TRBJ2-7, with D perhaps TRBD2 (6 bases). The CDR3 is 16 residues long. Germline CDR1 is SGDLS and CDR2 is YYNGEE. V was clipped by 0 bases and J by 1 base, with 14 bases between them. The DNA of the CDR3 is TGTGCCAGCAGCGTAGCCGGAGGGGCGGGGTCCTACGAGCAGTACTTC. It codes for CASSVAGGAGSYEQYF.

Of note for this clone: Other DNA sequences of this sample code for an identical CDR3. The rearrangement joins TRBV6-2 or TRBV6-3 to TRBJ1-2; 12 bases fit TRBD1. The CDR3 consists of 17 residues. V shed 2 bases, J shed 4 bases, and the junction held 8 bases outside the gene matches. CDR1 and CDR2 from the germline V gene are MNHEY and SVGEGT. Written as DNA, the CDR3 is TGTGCCAGCAGTTACCCGGGACAGGGGGCTTCTCTCTATGGCTACACCTTC. This codes for CASSYPGQGASLYGYTF.